The rows below give T cell receptor beta chains drawn from one sample of a study of cytomegalovirus exposure and HLA in healthy donors. Sequencing was performed with immunoSEQ multiplex PCR; in TCRdb, only in-frame clones are kept and a portion is missing. Of 150,000 to 200,000 clones in the sample, 80% to 90% were seen once. The sequenced material came from PBMCs. These receptor sequences come from a male donor in good health and CMV-seronegative. CDR3s include the opening cysteine and the closing phenylalanine or tryptophan. Size values are once, few and many counts, or a class for expanded clones, and some rows have none.

clone_size j_call v_call cdr3_aa
- - TRBV28 CASFTGDSYEQYF
once TRBJ2-3 TRBV7-9 CASSLFFSGGADTDTQYF
- TRBJ1-2 TRBV4-1 CASSQEGTGYGYTF
few TRBJ2-7 TRBV11-2 CASSDGGQGGVYEQYF
few TRBJ1-4 TRBV6-1 CASSVDRDEKLFF
once TRBJ1-1 TRBV11-1 CASSFGQGLGYTEAFF
- TRBJ1-3 TRBV7-9 CASSFQNTIYF
- TRBJ2-5 TRBV4-3 CASSQGGGGQETQYF
- TRBJ1-2 TRBV19 CASSMGQGALNYGYTF
- TRBJ1-5 TRBV27 CASSSGVDRAGQPQHF
- TRBJ2-3 TRBV5-4 CASSRSAGGRVTDTQYF
- TRBJ2-1 TRBV6-4 CATRRATNNEQFF
- TRBJ2-7 TRBV28 CASAAPFLDEQYF
- TRBJ2-7 TRBV19 CASSPRTGYEQYF
- TRBJ2-5 TRBV5-1 CASSSWTSGGRGETQYF
- TRBJ1-5 TRBV19 CASSIRPQGSGQPQHF
once TRBJ1-2 TRBV30 CAWSPPITGVGPGDYGYTF
few TRBJ2-2 TRBV9 CASSAIEDTGELFF
once TRBJ1-1 TRBV7-3 CASSLFGQGQTEAFF
- TRBJ2-4 TRBV11-2 CASSSRLAKNIQYF
- TRBJ2-3 TRBV29-1 CSVDPRTSTDTQYF
- TRBJ2-1 TRBV4-3 CASSQGPTSGRVFF
- TRBJ1-2 TRBV28 CASSLVQGGGGYPF
few TRBJ1-5 TRBV5-6 CASSLSSGQHNQPQHF
once TRBJ1-4 TRBV5-4 CASSFHRGNEKLFF
- TRBJ2-1 TRBV30 CAWSKGTSGLPSSYNEQFF
once TRBJ2-5 TRBV5-4 CASSGTGVSPQETQYF
once TRBJ1-2 TRBV29-1 CSVEEQGIGYGYTF
- TRBJ2-5 TRBV5-4 CASSPPRAGGLETQYF
- TRBJ1-3 TRBV7-9 CASSPLTGVAGNTIYF
- TRBJ1-2 TRBV10-1 CASSEGGAYGYTF
- TRBJ2-1 TRBV5-6 CASSLSGEGQFF
- TRBJ1-3 TRBV5-1 CASSLGTDQAGNTIYF
- TRBJ2-1 TRBV5-1 CASSWDSPLYNEQFF
- TRBJ2-5 TRBV5-6 CASSWPGQEETQYF
- TRBJ2-3 TRBV9 CASSVGSGSTDTQYF
- TRBJ2-7 TRBV28 CASSLFGDMRGYEQYF
- TRBJ2-1 TRBV2 CASSESLGSSSYNEQFF
- TRBJ2-5 TRBV19 CASSGRLAGVETQYF
few TRBJ2-7 TRBV7-8 CASSHMTLATRNLYEQYF
few TRBJ1-2 TRBV11-2 CASSLARDGYTF
- TRBJ1-6 TRBV6-5 CASSFRQGVGNSPLHF
- TRBJ2-7 TRBV13 CASSESGRFYEQYF
- TRBJ2-2 TRBV28 CASMNTGELFF
- TRBJ2-7 TRBV7-2 CASSLATGGASAFYEQYF
- TRBJ2-3 TRBV6-5 CASSYYFAGDTQYF
- TRBJ2-7 TRBV28 CASSRTGAGEQYF
- TRBJ2-7 TRBV11-2 CASSLEYTGSDEQYF
- TRBJ1-2 TRBV7-9 CASSLGVQGAPGYTF
few TRBJ2-7 TRBV10-3 CAIRGRLSYEQYF
- TRBJ2-6 TRBV19 CASSIGTGDLHSSGANVLTF
- TRBJ1-2 TRBV7-3 CASSPDRGLGYTF
- TRBJ1-1 TRBV7-9 CSSSSAGTEAFF
- TRBJ2-1 TRBV4-1 CASSQRLSSYNEQFF
- TRBJ1-1 TRBV10-1 CASQGFGEAFF
- TRBJ1-6 TRBV25-1 CASSEQGWGNSPLHF
- TRBJ2-2 TRBV5-6 CASSLFRLSNTGELFF